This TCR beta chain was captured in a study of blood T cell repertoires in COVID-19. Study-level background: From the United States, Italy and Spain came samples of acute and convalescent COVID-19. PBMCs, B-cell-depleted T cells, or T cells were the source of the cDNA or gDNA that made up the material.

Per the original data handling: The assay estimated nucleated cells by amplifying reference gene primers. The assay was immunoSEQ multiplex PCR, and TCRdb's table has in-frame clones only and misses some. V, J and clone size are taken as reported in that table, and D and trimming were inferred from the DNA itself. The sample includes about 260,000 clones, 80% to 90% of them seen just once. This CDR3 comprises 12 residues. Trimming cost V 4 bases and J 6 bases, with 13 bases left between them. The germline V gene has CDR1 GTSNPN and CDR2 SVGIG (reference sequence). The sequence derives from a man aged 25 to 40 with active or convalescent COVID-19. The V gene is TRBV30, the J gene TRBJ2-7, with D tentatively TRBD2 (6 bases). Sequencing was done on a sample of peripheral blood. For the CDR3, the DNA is TGTGCCTGGACGGACTACTCCGCCGAGCAGTACTTC. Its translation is CAWTDYSAEQYF.